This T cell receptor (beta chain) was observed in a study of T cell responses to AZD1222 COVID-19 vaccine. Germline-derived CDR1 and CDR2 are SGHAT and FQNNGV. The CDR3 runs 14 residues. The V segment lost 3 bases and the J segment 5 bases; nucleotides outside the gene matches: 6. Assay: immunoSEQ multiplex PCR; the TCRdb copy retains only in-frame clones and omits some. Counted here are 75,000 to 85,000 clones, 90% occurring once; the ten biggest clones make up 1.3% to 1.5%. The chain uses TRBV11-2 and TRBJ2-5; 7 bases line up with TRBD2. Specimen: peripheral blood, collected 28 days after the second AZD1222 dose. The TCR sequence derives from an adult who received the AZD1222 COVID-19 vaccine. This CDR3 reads CASSFLADRETQYF. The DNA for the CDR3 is TGTGCCAGCAGCTTTCTAGCGGATAGGGAGACCCAGTACTTC. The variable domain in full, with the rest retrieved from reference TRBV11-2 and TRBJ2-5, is EAGVAQSPRYKIIEKRQSVAFWCNPISGHATLYWYQQILGQGPKLLIQFQNNGVVDDSQLPKDRFSAERLKGVDSTLKIQPAKLEDSAVYLCASSFLADRETQYFGPGTRLLVL.